This TCR beta chain derives from a study of OX40 agonist ivuxolimab in advanced cancers. Looking at the study overall: It was ivuxolimab, an agonistic anti-OX40 (CD134) antibody, that patients were treated with. Administration of intravenous ivuxolimab to patients occurred every 2 weeks at 0.01 to 10 mg/kg.

Notes on the study in general: Average numbers of expanded clones were greater in CD8+ T cells than in CD4+.

V lost 4 bases and J 0 bases, leaving 10 bases between the germline ends. Germline V CDR1 and CDR2: SNHLY, FYNNEI. The CDR3 consists of 14 residues. Some clones are missing from TCRdb's copy, which holds only in-frame ones; the method was immunoSEQ multiplex PCR. The sample lists about 41,000 clones; around four fifths were seen once. On this clone itself: Its antigen is unidentified.

Patients were ineligible given autoimmune disease history or systemic immunosuppression. This clonotype was sampled from an adult with an advanced solid tumor such as melanoma, head and neck, liver or kidney cancer. The chain uses TRBV2 and TRBJ2-7, with D hard to call. This sample comprised CD4+ or CD8+ T cells sorted from blood, obtained in a trial of the OX40 agonist ivuxolimab. CDR3 sequence reads: CASSGRYSSYEQYF. In DNA form, the CDR3 reads TGTGCCAGCAGTGGGCGTTATAGCTCCTACGAGCAGTACTTC.